This entry is about one TCR beta chain. Its antigen remains unknown. CDR3 size: 12 residues. The germline V and J ends were trimmed by 3 bases and 2 bases, with 3 bases remaining between them. Germline V gene lookup returns CDR1 SGHDN and CDR2 FVKESK. This record belongs to a study of early T cells in non-severe SARS-CoV-2 infection. Study-wide context: Alpha and beta chains were unpaired, from unsorted whole-blood bulk RNA. General study results and limits: Database matching using VDJdb favored anti-spike CD8 responses, with private and CD4 specificities left missing.

Individual cDNA molecules each received unique molecular identifiers attached to them. TCRdb used MiXCR to reprocess the 5' RACE reads, holding one entry per CDR3 protein. Here the sample spans more than 60,000 distinct CDR3 sequences, around 13% being singletons. This clonotype was obtained from an adult who was a healthcare worker with PCR-confirmed SARS-CoV-2 infection or an uninfected control (not recorded which). Sequences were obtained from whole blood. The chain employs TRBV14 and TRBJ2-3; D is unclear. The CDR3 loop reads CASSHSTDTQYF. CDR3 DNA sequence: TGTGCCAGCAGCCACTCCACAGATACGCAGTATTTT.